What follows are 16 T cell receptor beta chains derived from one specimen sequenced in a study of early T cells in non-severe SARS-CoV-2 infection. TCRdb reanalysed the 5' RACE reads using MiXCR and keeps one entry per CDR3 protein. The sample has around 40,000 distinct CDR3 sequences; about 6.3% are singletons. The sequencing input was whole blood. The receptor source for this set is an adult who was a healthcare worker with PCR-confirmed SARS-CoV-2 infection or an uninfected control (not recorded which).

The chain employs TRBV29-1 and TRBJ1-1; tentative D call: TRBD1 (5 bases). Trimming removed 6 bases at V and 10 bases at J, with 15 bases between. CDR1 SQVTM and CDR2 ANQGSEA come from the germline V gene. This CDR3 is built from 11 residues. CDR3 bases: TGCAGCGTCCTCGTGGGGGTCGGAGCTTTCTTT. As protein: CSVLVGVGAFF.

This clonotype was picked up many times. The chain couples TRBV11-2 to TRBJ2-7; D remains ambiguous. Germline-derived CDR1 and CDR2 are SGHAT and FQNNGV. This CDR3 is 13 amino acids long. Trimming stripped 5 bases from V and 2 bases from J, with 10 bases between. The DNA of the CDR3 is TGTGCCAGCAGCCCAGCTGGGACCTACGAGCAGTACTTC. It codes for CASSPAGTYEQYF.

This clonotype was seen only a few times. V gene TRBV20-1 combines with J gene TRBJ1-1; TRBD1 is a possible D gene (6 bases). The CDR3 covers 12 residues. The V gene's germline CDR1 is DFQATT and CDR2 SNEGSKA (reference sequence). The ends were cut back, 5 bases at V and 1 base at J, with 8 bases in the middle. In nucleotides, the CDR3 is TGCAGTGCTGGGGGCAGGAACACTGAAGCTTTCTTT. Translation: CSAGGRNTEAFF.

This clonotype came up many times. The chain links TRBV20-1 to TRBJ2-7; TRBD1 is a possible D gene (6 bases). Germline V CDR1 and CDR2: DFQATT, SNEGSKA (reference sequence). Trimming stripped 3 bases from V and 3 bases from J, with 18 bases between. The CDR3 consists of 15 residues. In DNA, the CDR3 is TGCAGTGCTAGTCGCGCGCAGGGGAGACACTACGAGCAGTACTTC. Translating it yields CSASRAQGRHYEQYF.

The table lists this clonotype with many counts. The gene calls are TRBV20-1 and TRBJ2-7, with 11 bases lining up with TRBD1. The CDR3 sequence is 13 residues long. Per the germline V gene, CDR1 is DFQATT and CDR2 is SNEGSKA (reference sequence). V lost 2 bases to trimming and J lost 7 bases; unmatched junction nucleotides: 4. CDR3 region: CSARKDRGPEQYF. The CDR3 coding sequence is TGCAGTGCTAGAAAGGACAGGGGGCCGGAGCAGTACTTC.

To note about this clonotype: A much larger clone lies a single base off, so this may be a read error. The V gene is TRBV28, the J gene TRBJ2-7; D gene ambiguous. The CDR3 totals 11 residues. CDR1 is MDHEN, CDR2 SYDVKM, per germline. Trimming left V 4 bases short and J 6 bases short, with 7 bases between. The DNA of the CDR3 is TGTGCCAGCAGTTCTGGCGCCGAGCAGTACTTC. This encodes CASSSGAEQYF.

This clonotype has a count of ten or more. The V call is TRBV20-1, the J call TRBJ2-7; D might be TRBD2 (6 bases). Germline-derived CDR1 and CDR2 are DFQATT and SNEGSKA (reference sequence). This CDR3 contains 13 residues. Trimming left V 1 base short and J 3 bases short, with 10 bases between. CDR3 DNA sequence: TGCAGTGCTAGAGGACTAGTAGACTACGAGCAGTACTTC. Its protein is CSARGLVDYEQYF.

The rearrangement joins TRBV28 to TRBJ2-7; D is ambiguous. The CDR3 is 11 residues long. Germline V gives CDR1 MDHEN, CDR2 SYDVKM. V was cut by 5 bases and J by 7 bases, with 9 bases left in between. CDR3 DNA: TGTGCCAGCAGTGTGAGGTATGAGCAGTACTTC. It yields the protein CASSVRYEQYF.

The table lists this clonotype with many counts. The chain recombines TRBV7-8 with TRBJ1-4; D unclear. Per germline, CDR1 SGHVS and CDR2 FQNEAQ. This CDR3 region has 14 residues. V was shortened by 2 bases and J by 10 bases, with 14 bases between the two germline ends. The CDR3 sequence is CASSLYEKDGKLFF. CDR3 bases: TGTGCCAGCAGCTTATACGAGAAGGATGGAAAACTGTTTTTT.

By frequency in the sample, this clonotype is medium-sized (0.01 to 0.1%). The DNA for the CDR3 is TGTGCCAGCAGCTATCGGACTAGCATCGGAGATACGCAGTATTTT. Its translation: CASSYRTSIGDTQYF. V and J are TRBV5-6 and TRBJ2-3, with 8 bases fitting TRBD2. Germline V gene sequence: CDR1 SGHDT, CDR2 YYEEEE. Losses at the gene ends were 3 bases for V and 5 bases for J; bases not matched to a gene: 8. The length of the CDR3 is 15 residues.

The CDR3 reads CASSVQGTTDTQYF. The DNA for the CDR3 is TGTGCCAGCAGCGTACAAGGGACCACAGATACGCAGTATTTT. This chain joins TRBV9 and TRBJ2-3, with D perhaps given as TRBD1 or TRBD2 (5 bases each). The germline V gene encodes CDR1 SGDLS and CDR2 YYNGEE. V was shortened by 1 base and J by 2 bases, with 8 bases between the two germline ends. The CDR3 spans 14 residues.

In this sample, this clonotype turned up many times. CDR3 amino acids: CASSLRGLAGNEQFF. In DNA, the CDR3 is TGTGCCAGCAGCTTAAGAGGTCTAGCGGGGAATGAGCAGTTCTTC. The chain recombines TRBV7-3 with TRBJ2-1; 9 positions match TRBD2. V lost 1 base, J lost 7 bases, and 5 bases stayed unmatched. The germline V gene encodes CDR1 SGHTA and CDR2 FQGTGA. The CDR3 loop spans 15 amino acids.

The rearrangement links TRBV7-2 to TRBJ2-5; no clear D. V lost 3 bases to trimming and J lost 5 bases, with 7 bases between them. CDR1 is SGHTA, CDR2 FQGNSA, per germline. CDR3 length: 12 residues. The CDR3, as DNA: TGTGCCAGCAGCTTCTCGAGGGAGACCCAGTACTTC. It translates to CASSFSRETQYF. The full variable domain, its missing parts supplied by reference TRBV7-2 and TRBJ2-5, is GAGVSQSPSNKVTEKGKDVELRCDPISGHTALYWYRQSLGQGLEFLIYFQGNSAPDKSGLPSDRFSAERTGGSVSTLTIQRTQQEDSAVYLCASSFSRETQYFGPGTRLLVL.

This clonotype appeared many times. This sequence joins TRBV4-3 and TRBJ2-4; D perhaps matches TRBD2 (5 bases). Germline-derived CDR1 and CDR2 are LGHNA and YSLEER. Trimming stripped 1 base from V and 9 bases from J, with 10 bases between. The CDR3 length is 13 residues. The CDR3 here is CASSQVRGRIQYF. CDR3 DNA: TGCGCCAGCAGCCAAGTCCGGGGTCGCATTCAGTACTTC.

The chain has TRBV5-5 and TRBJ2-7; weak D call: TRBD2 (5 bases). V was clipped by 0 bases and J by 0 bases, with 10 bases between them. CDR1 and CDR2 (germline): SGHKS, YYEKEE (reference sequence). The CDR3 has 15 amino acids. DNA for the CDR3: TGTGCCAGCAGCTTGGAGAGGGCGAGCTCCTACGAGCAGTACTTC. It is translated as CASSLERASSYEQYF.

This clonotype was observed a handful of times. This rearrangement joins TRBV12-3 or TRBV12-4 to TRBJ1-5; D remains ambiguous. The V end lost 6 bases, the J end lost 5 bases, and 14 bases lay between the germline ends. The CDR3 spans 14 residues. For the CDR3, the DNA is TGTGCCAGCAGCCCTCGGGCATCTGATCAGCCCCAGCATTTT. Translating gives CASSPRASDQPQHF.